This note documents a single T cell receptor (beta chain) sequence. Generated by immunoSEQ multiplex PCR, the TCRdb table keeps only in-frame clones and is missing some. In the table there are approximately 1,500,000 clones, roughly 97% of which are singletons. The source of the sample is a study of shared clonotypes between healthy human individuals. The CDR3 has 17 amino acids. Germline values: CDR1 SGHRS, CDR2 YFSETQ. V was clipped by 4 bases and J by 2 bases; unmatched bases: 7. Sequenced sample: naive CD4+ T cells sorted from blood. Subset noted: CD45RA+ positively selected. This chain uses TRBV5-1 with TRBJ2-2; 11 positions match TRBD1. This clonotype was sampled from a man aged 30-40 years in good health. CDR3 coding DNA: TGCGCCAGCAGCAGCCGGGACAGGGGGTTTAACACCGGGGAGCTGTTTTTT. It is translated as CASSSRDRGFNTGELFF.